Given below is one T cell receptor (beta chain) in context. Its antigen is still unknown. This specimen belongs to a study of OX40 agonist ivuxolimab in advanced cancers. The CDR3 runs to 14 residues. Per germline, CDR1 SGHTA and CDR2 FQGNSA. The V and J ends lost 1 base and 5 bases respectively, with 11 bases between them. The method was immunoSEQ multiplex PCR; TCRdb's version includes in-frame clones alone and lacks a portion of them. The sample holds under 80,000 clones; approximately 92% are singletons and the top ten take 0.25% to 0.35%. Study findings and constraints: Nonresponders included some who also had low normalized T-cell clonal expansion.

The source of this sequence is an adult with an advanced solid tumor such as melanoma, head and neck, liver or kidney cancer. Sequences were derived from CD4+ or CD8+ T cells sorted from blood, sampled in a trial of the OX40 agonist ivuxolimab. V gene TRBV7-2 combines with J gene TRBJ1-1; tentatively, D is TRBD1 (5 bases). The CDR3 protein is CASSLVRGETEAFF. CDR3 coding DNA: TGTGCCAGCAGCTTAGTGAGGGGAGAGACTGAAGCTTTCTTT.